The 2 T cell receptor beta chains below were found in one sample sequenced in a study of OX40 agonist ivuxolimab in advanced cancers. Libraries were prepared by immunoSEQ multiplex PCR; TCRdb keeps only in-frame clonotypes and omits some of them. This table has roughly 71,000 clones, less than 85% appearing once. This specimen consisted of CD4+ or CD8+ T cells sorted from blood, obtained in a trial of the OX40 agonist ivuxolimab. These receptors originate from an adult with an advanced solid tumor such as melanoma, head and neck, liver or kidney cancer.

V and J are TRBV4-1 and TRBJ2-1; TRBD2 agrees at 8 bases. CDR1 is MGHRA and CDR2 is YSYEKL in the germline V gene. The length of the CDR3 is 13 residues. V was pared by 0 bases and J by 16 bases, with 8 bases of the junction left unmatched. CDR3 protein: CASSQDERELQFF. For the CDR3, the DNA is TGCGCCAGCAGCCAAGATGAGCGGGAGCTCCAATTCTTC.

This clone appeared once. In nucleotides, the CDR3 is TGTGCCAGCAGTTACTCAGGGGTCTCTGGAAACACCATATATTTT. Translating gives CASSYSGVSGNTIYF. The chain couples TRBV6-5 to TRBJ1-3, with a weak D call TRBD1 (5 bases). Germline V lookup: CDR1 MNHEY, CDR2 SVGAGI. The CDR3 extends over 15 amino acids. V was clipped by 0 bases and J by 0 bases, with 6 bases between them.